The 10 T cell receptor beta chains below come from one sample, sequenced in a study of blood T cell repertoires in COVID-19. This table comes from immunoSEQ multiplex PCR, and its TCRdb copy is limited to in-frame clones, with some not included. Here the sample spans 180,000 or so clones, just under 90% being singletons. The sequenced material came from peripheral blood. These receptor sequences come from a man aged 18 to 30 with active or convalescent COVID-19.

The chain employs TRBV3-1 (or the pseudogene TRBV3-2) and TRBJ2-3; the D gene is possibly TRBD2 (5 bases). Trimming removed 3 bases from V and 13 bases from J, with 17 bases in between. Germline CDR1 and CDR2: LGHDT and YNNKEL (reference sequence). The CDR3 is made up of 13 amino acids. The CDR3 protein is CASSQSIALSKYF. CDR3 nucleotide sequence: TGTGCCAGCAGCCAGTCTATAGCGCTGAGCAAGTATTTT.

The gene calls are TRBV9 and TRBJ2-5; 12 bases map to TRBD2. CDR1 is SGDLS, CDR2 YYNGEE, per germline. This CDR3 comprises 16 residues. Germline trimming cut 2 bases from V and 0 bases from J; bases unmatched to any gene: 2. CDR3 sequence (DNA): TGTGCCAGCAGCGTGACTAGCGGGGGATACCAAGAGACCCAGTACTTC. It translates to CASSVTSGGYQETQYF.

For the CDR3, the DNA is TGCGCCAGCAGCTTGGTTAGCGGGGTGAGCTCCTACAATGAGCAGTTCTTC. This sequence encodes CASSLVSGVSSYNEQFF. The V gene is TRBV5-1, the J gene TRBJ2-1; 8 bases match TRBD2. CDR1 is SGHRS and CDR2 is YFSETQ in the germline V gene. J lost 0 bases, V lost 0 bases, and 5 bases had no gene match. The CDR3 spans 17 residues.

The chain couples TRBV3-1 (or the pseudogene TRBV3-2) to TRBJ1-4, with D possibly matching TRBD1 (5 bases). Trimming left V 4 bases short and J 0 bases short, with 6 bases between. The CDR3 consists of 14 residues. From germline, CDR1 is LGHDT and CDR2 YNNKEL (reference sequence). This chain's CDR3 is CASSPQATNEKLFF. The CDR3 DNA follows: TGTGCCAGCAGCCCACAGGCAACTAATGAAAAACTGTTTTTT.

The gene calls are TRBV6-5 and TRBJ2-7; D possibly corresponds to TRBD2 (6 bases). CDR3 length equals 15 residues. Between the trimmed V and J ends, which lost 5 bases and 6 bases, there was a span of 20 bases. Germline V CDR1 and CDR2: MNHEY, SVGAGI. CDR3 DNA sequence: TGTGCCAGCAGTCAATACCGGGAGAGCTTTTCCGAGCAGTACGTC. The encoded protein is CASSQYRESFSEQYV.

This chain joins TRBV21-1 and TRBJ2-1; the DNA was not compared with TRBD2, the D call given in the table. TRBV21-1 counts as a pseudogene. There are 16 residues in the CDR3. The CDR3 spells CATQGLAGVTYNEQFF. CDR3 nucleotide sequence: TGTGCCACCCAGGGACTAGCGGGAGTAACCTACAATGAGCAGTTCTTC.

The chain uses TRBV7-9 and TRBJ1-1; D unresolved. CDR1 is SEHNR, CDR2 FQNEAQ, per germline (reference sequence). Trimming removed 4 bases at V and 0 bases at J, with 6 bases between. The CDR3 has 13 amino acids. CDR3 nucleotide sequence: TGTGCCAGCAGCTCAGGCCTGAACACTGAAGCTTTCTTT. It specifies CASSSGLNTEAFF.

The rearrangement uses TRBV5-1 and TRBJ1-5; 8 bases map to TRBD1. Trimming removed 4 bases from V and 9 bases from J; junction bases left unmatched: 6. This CDR3 has 13 residues. The V gene's germline CDR1 is SGHRS and CDR2 YFSETQ. CDR3 bases: TGCGCCAGCAGCCCGACAGGGGTAGGGCCCCAGCATTTT. This codes for CASSPTGVGPQHF.

This CDR3 reads CASSTRDRAFEQYF. The CDR3, as DNA: TGTGCCAGCAGTACACGGGACAGGGCCTTCGAGCAGTACTTC. The chain carries TRBV6-5 and TRBJ2-7; TRBD1 matches at 9 bases. Germline V gives CDR1 MNHEY, CDR2 SVGAGI. The CDR3 spans 14 residues. The junction had 8 bases not matched to a gene; V was cut back by 5 bases and J by 6 bases.

The J gene is TRBJ2-7, the V gene TRBV10-2; tentatively, D is TRBD1 (5 bases). Germline V lookup: CDR1 WSHSY, CDR2 SAAADI. The CDR3 runs 15 residues. Trimming removed 0 bases at V and 2 bases at J, with 11 bases between. In DNA form, the CDR3 reads TGCGCCAGCAGTGAGTCCGTAGGGGCAGCCTACGAGCAGTACGTC. This encodes CASSESVGAAYEQYV.